The 15 T cell receptor beta chains below all came from one sample that was sequenced in a study of blood T cell repertoires in COVID-19 (dated by TCRdb to 2018 to 2021). Library method: the immunoSEQ multiplex PCR assay. Imported from immuneACCESS, the table was reduced by TCRdb to in-frame sequences with V and J called. These copies leave out some clones; in studies compared against another copy, an unresolved V gene accounts for under half, and the cause of the remainder is not known. For this sample there are more than 250,000 clones; about 86% appear just once. About 3.5% of the sample lies in the top ten. Sequenced material: peripheral blood. The source of these receptors is a man between 18 and 29 years old with active or convalescent COVID-19.

This clone was detected a few times. The chain joins TRBV12-3 or TRBV12-4 to TRBJ2-7; D not certain. This CDR3 is built from 13 residues. The V gene lost 3 bases and the J gene lost 6 bases, with 12 bases spanning the gap. The CDR3 loop reads CASSFKELGEQYF. In DNA, the CDR3 is TGTGCCAGCAGTTTCAAGGAGTTGGGCGAGCAGTACTTC.

The CDR3 region is CSASGTGSGNTIYF. CDR3 nucleotides: TGCAGTGCTAGTGGGACAGGATCTGGAAACACCATATATTTT. V usage is TRBV20-1 and J usage is TRBJ1-3, with 8 bases identical to TRBD1. Trimming removed 3 bases from V and 1 base from J; junction bases left unmatched: 2. Germline CDR1 DFQATT, CDR2 SNEGSKA (reference sequence). CDR3 length: 14 amino acids.

J is TRBJ1-6 and V is TRBV19; D is undetermined. There are 16 residues in the CDR3. Germline V gene sequence: CDR1 LNHDA, CDR2 SQIVND (reference sequence). V gave up 4 bases and J gave up 10 bases, with 20 bases separating them. The CDR3 bases are TGTGCCAGTAGTACCTACGACATTTCGGCAATCTCACCCCTCCACTTT. It translates to CASSTYDISAISPLHF.

The V call is TRBV5-1, the J call TRBJ2-5, with 16 bases that match TRBD2. The junction had 5 bases not matched to a gene; V was cut back by 4 bases and J by 5 bases. Germline CDR1 is SGHRS and CDR2 is YFSETQ. The CDR3 covers 16 residues. Written as DNA, the CDR3 is TGCGCCAGCAGCGGCGGGACTAGCGGGGGGGCCGAGACCCAGTACTTC. Protein product: CASSGGTSGGAETQYF.

The genes are TRBV5-4 and TRBJ1-6; D is unresolved. Germline CDR1 is SGHNT and CDR2 is YYREEE (reference sequence). Trimming cost V 3 bases and J 0 bases, with 10 bases left between them. The CDR3 sequence is 16 residues long. CDR3 region: CASSSLASSYNSPLHF. In DNA form, the CDR3 reads TGTGCCAGCAGCTCCCTCGCGAGCTCCTATAATTCACCCCTCCACTTT.

The chain combines TRBV29-1 with TRBJ2-2; the D gene is possibly TRBD1 (7 bases). The CDR3 contains 17 residues. Germline V gene data show CDR1 as SQVTM and CDR2 as ANQGSEA. Trimming left V 7 bases short and J 3 bases short, with 24 bases between. The CDR3 reads CSAYRGGGRADTGELFF. The CDR3 DNA sequence: TGCAGCGCATACAGGGGAGGCGGGCGGGCGGACACCGGGGAGCTGTTTTTT.

This clone was picked up one time. V usage is TRBV5-4 and J usage is TRBJ2-2, with TRBD2 matching 8 bases. Germline lookup yields CDR1 SGHNT and CDR2 YYREEE (reference sequence). The CDR3 runs to 16 residues. V dropped 4 bases and J dropped 0; count of bases not matched to a gene: 5. For the CDR3, the DNA is TGTGCCAGCAGCCGGGGGGGGGCCGCGAACACCGGGGAGCTGTTTTTT. Translated, it gives CASSRGGAANTGELFF.

This chain connects TRBV20-1 to TRBJ1-2; D call uncertain. Germline CDR1 and CDR2: DFQATT and SNEGSKA (reference sequence). V was pared by 8 bases and J by 8 bases, with 12 bases between. This CDR3 contains 10 residues. DNA of the CDR3: TGCAGTCCCCACGAGGAGGGCTACACCTTC. Its translation: CSPHEEGYTF.

This sequence joins TRBV9 and TRBJ2-7, with 9 bases matching TRBD1. The CDR3 runs 16 residues. Losses at the gene ends were 3 bases for V and 1 base for J; bases not matched to a gene: 8. CDR1 is SGDLS and CDR2 is YYNGEE in the germline V gene. The CDR3 spells CASSASGTGISYEQYF. DNA of the CDR3: TGTGCCAGCAGCGCCTCCGGGACAGGGATTTCCTACGAGCAGTACTTC.

The CDR3 here is CASSLDGAAHQPQHF. Written as DNA, the CDR3 is TGTGCCAGCAGCCTTGACGGAGCGGCCCATCAGCCCCAGCATTTT. This chain connects TRBV3-1 (or the pseudogene TRBV3-2) to TRBJ1-5; D is ambiguous. Germline-derived CDR1 and CDR2 are LGHDT and YNNKEL (reference sequence). The CDR3 is 15 residues long. The V gene lost 4 bases and the J gene lost 5 bases, with 15 bases spanning the gap.

The chain couples TRBV11-3 to TRBJ2-3; no firm D call. The V end lost 1 base, the J end lost 0 bases, and 11 bases lay between the germline ends. This CDR3 is 16 amino acids long. Germline CDR1 is SGHNT and CDR2 is YENEEA. The CDR3 nucleotides read TGTGCCAGCAGCTTAGGCCGGATCGGGAGCACAGATACGCAGTATTTT. Translated, it gives CASSLGRIGSTDTQYF.

V is TRBV7-2 and J is TRBJ1-1; a possible D gene is TRBD1 (5 bases). Germline V gene sequence: CDR1 SGHTA, CDR2 FQGNSA. The CDR3 is 15 residues long. V lost 1 base and J lost 0, with 9 bases in between. The CDR3 DNA follows: TGTGCCAGCAGCTTAGAGAACAGGATGAACACTGAAGCTTTCTTT. This gives the protein CASSLENRMNTEAFF. Together with reference TRBV7-2 and TRBJ1-1, the CDR3 gives the full variable domain: GAGVSQSPSNKVTEKGKDVELRCDPISGHTALYWYRQSLGQGLEFLIYFQGNSAPDKSGLPSDRFSAERTGGSVSTLTIQRTQQEDSAVYLCASSLENRMNTEAFFGQGTRLTVV.

This sequence joins TRBV5-1 and TRBJ2-3; TRBD2 matches at 7 bases. Germline lookup yields CDR1 SGHRS and CDR2 YFSETQ. The CDR3 is made up of 15 amino acids. J gave up 6 bases and V 4 bases, and 11 bases lay outside the gene matches. The CDR3 reads CASSIRTRRSDTQYF. The CDR3 region has the DNA TGCGCCAGCAGCATCCGGACTAGACGTTCGGATACGCAGTATTTT.

The chain joins TRBV10-3 to TRBJ2-7; D unresolved. The V gene lost 2 bases and the J gene lost 7 bases, with 6 bases spanning the gap. CDR3 length equals 11 residues. Germline loops: CDR1 ENHRY, CDR2 SYGVKD. The CDR3 coding sequence is TGTGCCATCAGTGAGCGGTTGGAGCAGTACTTC. This encodes CAISERLEQYF.

CDR3 sequence reads: CASSGQGDYSNQPQHF. CDR3 coding DNA: TGTGCCAGCAGTGGACAGGGCGATTATAGCAATCAGCCCCAGCATTTT. V gene TRBV6-4 combines with J gene TRBJ1-5; 7 nucleotides agree with TRBD1. Germline V gene data show CDR1 as MRHNA and CDR2 as SNTAGT. Germline trimming cut 4 bases from V and 0 bases from J; bases unmatched to any gene: 6. This CDR3 comprises 16 residues.